Here is one T cell receptor (beta chain) with its context. The antigen remains undetermined. Primers included in the PCR were 60 Vbeta and 13 Jbeta primers. Here immunoSEQ multiplex PCR was the method, and the copy in TCRdb shows in-frame clones only, minus some. The data contain roughly 190,000 clones, roughly 80% of them seen just once; the ten biggest clones take up around 1.7%. The record originates from a study of cytomegalovirus exposure and HLA in healthy donors. Overall study findings and caveats: The dataset shows that most TCR sequences were rare, while some public TCRs occurred in many donors.

Germline V gene data show CDR1 as MDHEN and CDR2 as SYDVKM. Trimming removed 3 bases at V and 2 bases at J, with 11 bases between. The length of the CDR3 is 15 residues. Source material: PBMCs. The receptor's source is a woman aged 18-35 years in good health and CMV-seronegative. The rearrangement uses TRBV28 and TRBJ1-5; TRBD1 is a possible D gene (5 bases). CDR3 sequence (DNA): TGTGCCAGCAGTTTTCTAGGGGCACGCAATCAGCCCCAGCATTTT. This sequence encodes CASSFLGARNQPQHF.